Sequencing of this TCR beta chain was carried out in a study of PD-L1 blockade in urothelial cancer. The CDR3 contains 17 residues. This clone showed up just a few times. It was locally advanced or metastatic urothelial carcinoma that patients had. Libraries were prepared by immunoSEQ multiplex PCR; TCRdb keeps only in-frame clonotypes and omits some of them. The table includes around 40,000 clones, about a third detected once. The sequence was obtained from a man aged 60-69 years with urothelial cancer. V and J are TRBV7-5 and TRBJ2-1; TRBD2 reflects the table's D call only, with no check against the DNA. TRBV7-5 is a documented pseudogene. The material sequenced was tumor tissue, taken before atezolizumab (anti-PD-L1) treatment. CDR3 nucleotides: TGTGCCAGCAGCCTAATAGCGGGGGGGCCTTCCTACAATGAGCAGTTCTTC. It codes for CASSLIAGGPSYNEQFF.